The TCR beta chain described here comes from a study of cytomegalovirus exposure and HLA in healthy donors. Study-wide context: Prior work identified some 120 million unique TCR beta sequences in about 179 million T cells. A preliminary data release comprised 80 million to 95 million unique TCRs obtained from HLA-typed donors.

General study results and limits: Near-uniform donor sequencing depth was presumed by presence/absence analyses. When a later analysis was performed, an Asian-associated ancestry cluster reportedly had fewer N-insertions than the approximately 600-donor mean.

The PCR contained 60 Vbeta and 13 Jbeta primers. Produced via immunoSEQ multiplex PCR; TCRdb's table is partial and in-frame only. The sample spans under 100,000 clones; the ten largest clones claim roughly 5%. Notes on this clone: Its target is not known.

Sequencing used PBMCs. The clonotype was recovered from a man aged 25 to 45 in good health and CMV-seronegative.

CDR3 protein: CASSQVGQGNQPQHF. For the CDR3, the DNA is TGCGCCAGCAGCCAAGTGGGACAGGGCAATCAGCCCCAGCATTTT. The V and J genes are TRBV4-1 and TRBJ1-5; 8 bases are a match to TRBD1. J lost 2 bases, V lost 1 base, and 1 base had no gene match. The CDR3 runs 15 residues. The germline V gene has CDR1 MGHRA and CDR2 YSYEKL.